This T cell receptor beta chain was profiled in a study of cytomegalovirus exposure and HLA in healthy donors. TCRdb's table, derived via immunoSEQ multiplex PCR, lists solely in-frame clones and lacks some. The profile covers 200,000 to 250,000 clones, with around 80% appearing a single time and over 13% taken by the ten largest. Germline CDR1 reads MNHEY; CDR2 reads SMNVEV (reference sequence). The trim removed 3 bases at V and 4 bases at J, leaving 5 bases unmatched. This CDR3 is 14 amino acids long. The rearrangement uses TRBV27 and TRBJ2-7; 8 nucleotides agree with TRBD1. Sequencing used PBMCs. This receptor was obtained from a woman aged 25 to 39 in good health and CMV-seropositive. CDR3 sequence reads: CASSLDRDGYEQYF. The CDR3 region has the DNA TGTGCCAGCAGTTTGGACAGGGACGGATACGAGCAGTACTTC.